This TCR beta chain was profiled in a study of vaccination effects on CD4 cells after COVID-19. Overall study results and limits: Small numbers of convalescent patients limited the study. It also lacked early post-infection timepoints. Marked clonal contraction of infection- and vaccine-induced clones was seen late after vaccination. Mainly new clones induced by vaccination were found among post-vaccine spike-reactive clones in convalescents.

Germline V lookup: CDR1 SGHDT, CDR2 YYEEEE. The CDR3 runs to 13 residues. Trimming cost V 1 base and J 11 bases; bases outside gene matches: 6. In regard to this clone: Its antigen is undetermined.

The data were produced by immunoSEQ multiplex PCR, yet TCRdb's version contains in-frame clones alone and is incomplete. The sample has tens of thousands of clones; about 69% are singletons. Under the ViraFEST assay, PBMC were stimulated with viral peptide pools so that antigen-specific CD4+ T cells expanded. Sequencing was performed afterwards. Around day 10 of culture, CD4+ T cells were separated out. Infection dated between March and December 2020, before the Alpha, Beta and Delta variants reached the United States. On both days 3 and 7, half of the culture medium was replaced with IL-2 medium. The chain combines TRBV5-6 with TRBJ1-5, with 7 bases fitting TRBD1. The sequence was obtained from a human donor who had a prior SARS-CoV-2 infection. Source: CD4+ T cells from PBMCs cultured with a peptide pool, taken before COVID-19 vaccination. CDR3 in amino acids: CASSLNRGMAQHF. CDR3 DNA sequence: TGTGCCAGCAGCTTGAACAGGGGTATGGCCCAGCATTTT.